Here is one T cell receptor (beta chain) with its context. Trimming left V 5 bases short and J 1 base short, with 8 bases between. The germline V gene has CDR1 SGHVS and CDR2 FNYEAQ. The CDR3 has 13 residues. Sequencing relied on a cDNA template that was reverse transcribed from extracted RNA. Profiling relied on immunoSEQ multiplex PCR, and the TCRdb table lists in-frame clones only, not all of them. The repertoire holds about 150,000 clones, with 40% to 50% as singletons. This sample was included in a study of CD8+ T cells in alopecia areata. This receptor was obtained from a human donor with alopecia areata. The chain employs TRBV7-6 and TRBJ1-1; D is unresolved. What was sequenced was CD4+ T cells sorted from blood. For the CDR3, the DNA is TGTGCCAGCAGCGTGGACCCGAACACTGAAGCTTTCTTT. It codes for CASSVDPNTEAFF.